This TCR beta chain was documented in a study of cytomegalovirus exposure and HLA in healthy donors. Study in general: A prior analysis found some 110 million unique TCR beta sequences from approximately 190 million T cells.

Germline V gene lookup returns CDR1 SEHNR and CDR2 FQNEAQ (reference sequence). Between the trimmed V and J ends, which lost 1 base and 3 bases, there was a span of 13 bases. The CDR3 is 16 residues long. PCR employed 60 Vbeta and 13 Jbeta primers. The protocol was immunoSEQ multiplex PCR, while the TCRdb copy is restricted to in-frame clones and leaves out a portion. Seen here are about 60,000 clones, 75% to 80% observed once, and the top ten hold around 2.4%. The chain recombines TRBV7-9 with TRBJ2-4; a possible D gene is TRBD2 (8 bases). This sequence originates from a female donor in good health and CMV-seronegative. Sequencing was done on a sample of PBMCs. This CDR3 reads CASSLEGAGGKNIQYF. CDR3 nucleotides: TGTGCCAGCAGCTTAGAGGGGGCGGGAGGCAAAAACATTCAGTACTTC. The full variable domain, completed using reference TRBV7-9 and TRBJ2-4, is DTGVSQNPRHKITKRGQNVTFRCDPISEHNRLYWYRQTLGQGPEFLTYFQNEAQLEKSRLLSDRFSAERPKGSFSTLEIQRTEQGDSAMYLCASSLEGAGGKNIQYFGAGTRLSVL.